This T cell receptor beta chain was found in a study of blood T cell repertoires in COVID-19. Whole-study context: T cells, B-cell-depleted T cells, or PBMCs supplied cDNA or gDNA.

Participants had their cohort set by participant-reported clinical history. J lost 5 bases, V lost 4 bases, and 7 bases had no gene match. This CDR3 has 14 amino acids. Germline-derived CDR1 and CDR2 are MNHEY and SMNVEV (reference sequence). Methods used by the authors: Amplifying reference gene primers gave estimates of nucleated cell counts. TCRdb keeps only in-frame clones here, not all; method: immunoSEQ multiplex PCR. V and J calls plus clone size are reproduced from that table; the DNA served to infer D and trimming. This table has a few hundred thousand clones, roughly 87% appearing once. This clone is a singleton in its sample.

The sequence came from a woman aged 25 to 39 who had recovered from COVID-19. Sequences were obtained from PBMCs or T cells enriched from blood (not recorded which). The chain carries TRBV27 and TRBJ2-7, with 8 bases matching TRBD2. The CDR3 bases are TGTGCCAGCAGTTCCTCGGGGGGGCGTCACGAGCAGTACTTC. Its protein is CASSSSGGRHEQYF.